Sequencing of this T cell receptor (beta chain) was carried out in a study of CD8 T cells in Susac syndrome. Study-wide points: As the study acknowledged, the number of individuals who were part of its TCR sequencing and HLA analysis was relatively small.

The RNA, about 0.45 to 1 ug, was put through reverse transcription using random hexamers. A multiplex approach, immunoSEQ multiplex PCR, amplified TCR beta CDR3 across 54 Vbeta and 13 Jbeta. TCRdb re-called the immunoSEQ multiplex PCR reads with MiXCR, one entry per CDR3 protein. The top ten clones hold 0.08% to 0.11% of a sample with roughly 200,000 distinct CDR3 sequences, approximately 94% of them seen once. The CDR3 extends over 17 amino acids. With V trimmed by 3 bases and J by 4 bases, 14 bases remained unmatched. Germline CDR1 and CDR2: KGHSH and LQKENI. TEMRA cells were enriched by FACS, and CD4+ and CD8+ T cells were negatively isolated. Details on this clonotype: What it binds is not known.

V is TRBV18 and J is TRBJ1-1; 7 bases are shared with TRBD1. The clonotype originates from a human donor in good health. Sequencing used CD4+ T cells from PBMCs. The CDR3 region has the DNA TGTGCCAGCTCACCCCTCACAGGGGCGGCAGGCGCCACTGAAGCTTTCTTT. This sequence encodes CASSPLTGAAGATEAFF.